This section outlines one T cell receptor (beta chain) sequence together with its context. Its binding antigen is unknown. No much larger clonotype is one base removed from it; base qualities were not supplied. Libraries were built with the immunoSEQ multiplex PCR assay. For most patients, genomic DNA was isolated with the Qiagen DNeasy Blood and Tissue Kit and shipped frozen to Adaptive Biotechnologies for TCR sequencing. Adaptive Biotechnologies carried out high-throughput TCR-beta CDR3 sequencing of genomic DNA for most patients. The authors' pipeline ran thus. TCR sequencing data were retrieved from Adaptive's ImmunoSEQ software for 15 to 20 patients, whereas a few other patients were processed with MiXCR and VDJtools. To correct CD4 versus CD8 sorting errors, any sequence found in both subsets at a frequency ratio below 5:1 was removed. CDR3 nucleotide sequences shared between donor and recipient were removed because the origin of such sequences could not be assigned. To count as alloreactive, a clone needed at least 2-fold expansion over unstimulated cells and a minimum CFSE-low frequency of 0.002% (template counts) or 0.001% (read counts). Clones were considered mappable if detected in sequenced pre-transplant spleen, lymph node, or MLR CFSE-low populations of the donor or recipient. The cumulative frequency of alloreactive clones was calculated as a percentage of all sequences, weighted by copy number. TCRdb limited this immuneACCESS table to in-frame rearrangements with V and J called. A share of clones is missing; checked studies link under half to unresolved V genes, and the rest is unexplained. That table supplies the V and J calls and clone size; D and trimming were determined from the DNA. The sample records under 140,000 clones, 90% to 95% of which are singletons. The ten largest clones represent roughly 0.5% of the sample.

This specimen comes from a study of graft-versus-host responses after intestinal transplantation (dated by TCRdb to the early 2020s). Regarding the complete study: The transplants that recipients received were multivisceral, liver-intestinal, or isolated intestinal. Anti-thymocyte globulin induction was given to all recipients, followed by maintenance tacrolimus and steroids for approximately 3 years. After intestinal transplantation, graft-versus-host and host-versus-graft alloreactive T cell clones in the graft, circulation and bone marrow were tracked using bulk TCR-beta CDR3 sequencing. Rather than going through the commercial service, samples from a few later patients were sequenced in-house on an Illumina MiSeq and processed with MiXCR. A cohort of about 26 intestinal transplant recipients, including one retransplant, was enrolled, and 3 patients lacking pretransplant specimens were excluded. Alloreactive clones were identified by sequencing pre-transplant mixed lymphocyte reaction products and comparing these products with unstimulated pre-transplant donor and recipient T cells. Donor T cell macrochimerism was defined as a peak of at least 4% donor T cells among recipient peripheral blood mononuclear cells. Broad study findings and their caveats: Early after transplant, declines in HvG clones were associated with peak levels of circulating GvH clones. In the allografts of patients with donor T cell macrochimerism, GvH to HvG T cell clonal ratios were high. GvH clones turned up in recipient bone marrow, with some appearing earlier in ileal mucosa or blood, a pattern consistent with an intestinal mucosal origin. Conclusions were limited by the relatively low number and heterogeneity of intestinal transplant patients.

The time point label, as the study defines it: cells obtained before transplantation from donor or recipient. CD3+CD4+ and CD3+CD8+ populations were FACS-sorted from unstimulated pre-transplant donor and recipient cells taken from spleen or lymph nodes. The sequence came from a human donor who received an intestinal transplant. Sample: unstimulated CD8+ T cells sorted from spleen or lymph node cells, taken before intestinal transplant.

The nucleotide sequence reads TGTGCCAGCAGCTTAATTGCCGGGGCGAACTATGGCTACACCTTC. It translates as CASSLIAGANYGYTF. Rearrangement joined TRBV7-3 to TRBJ1-2; 5 matching bases give a weak D call of TRBD1. Per the germline V gene, SGHTA is the CDR1 and FQGTGA is the CDR2. The V and J ends are trimmed by 1 base and 2 bases, leaving 11 bases between them. The CDR3, cysteine through phenylalanine, is 15 amino acids long. Only the CDR3 part of the read is kept: 45 bases, read in frame from the first base.